A single T cell receptor beta chain is shown here with its context. These data are taken from a study of blood T cell repertoires in COVID-19. The overall study: The origin of the acute and convalescent COVID-19 samples was the United States, Italy and Spain.

Germline V lookup: CDR1 SGHRS, CDR2 YFSETQ. CDR3 length: 14 residues. V was pared by 0 bases and J by 4 bases, with 11 bases between. Sequencing was performed with immunoSEQ multiplex PCR; in TCRdb, only in-frame clones are kept and a portion is missing. The data contain 85,000 to 95,000 clones, about 88% of them singletons. Sequencing was performed on peripheral blood. This receptor was identified in a woman of 80 years or more with acute or convalescent COVID-19. The rearrangement links TRBV5-1 to TRBJ2-7; D may be TRBD1 (6 bases). CDR3 DNA sequence: TGCGCCAGCAGCTTGGCAGGGGAAGGATACGAGCAGTACTTC. Amino acid sequence: CASSLAGEGYEQYF.